This TCR beta chain is drawn from a study of cytomegalovirus exposure and HLA in healthy donors. General study findings and limits: The likely origin of a cluster of highly shared sequence variants was a sequencing artifact. A later analysis reportedly found fewer N-insertions in an Asian-associated ancestry cluster than the approximately 670-donor mean.

Vbeta (60) and Jbeta (13) primers were used in the PCR. Assay used: immunoSEQ multiplex PCR; TCRdb lists only in-frame clones, some missing. The sample carries 160,000 or so clones, around 80% recorded once. Germline V lookup: CDR1 SEHNR, CDR2 FQNEAQ (reference sequence). The CDR3 consists of 16 residues. The trim removed 6 bases at V and 5 bases at J, leaving 13 bases unmatched. Worth noting for this clone: The antigen is unknown.

J is TRBJ1-1 and V is TRBV7-9; 9 bases align to TRBD1. Sample: PBMCs. The receptor's source is a woman aged 18-29 years in good health and CMV-seronegative. As DNA, the CDR3 is TGTGCCAGCAGTCGTTATTCGGACAGGGGTCGTACTGAAGCTTTCTTT. It yields the protein CASSRYSDRGRTEAFF.